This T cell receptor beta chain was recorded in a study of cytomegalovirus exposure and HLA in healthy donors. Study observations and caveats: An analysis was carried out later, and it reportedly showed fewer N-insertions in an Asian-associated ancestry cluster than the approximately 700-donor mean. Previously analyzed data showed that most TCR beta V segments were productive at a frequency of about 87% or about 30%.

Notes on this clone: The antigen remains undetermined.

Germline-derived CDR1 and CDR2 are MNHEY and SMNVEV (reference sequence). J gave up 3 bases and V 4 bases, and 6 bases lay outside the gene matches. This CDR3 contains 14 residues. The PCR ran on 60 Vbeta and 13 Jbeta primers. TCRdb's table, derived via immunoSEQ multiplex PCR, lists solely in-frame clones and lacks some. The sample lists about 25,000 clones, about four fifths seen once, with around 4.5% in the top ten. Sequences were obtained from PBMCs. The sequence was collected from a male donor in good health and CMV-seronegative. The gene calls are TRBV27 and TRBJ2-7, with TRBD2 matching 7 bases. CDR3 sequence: CASSYGTTHYEQYF. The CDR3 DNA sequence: TGTGCCAGCAGTTACGGGACTACCCACTACGAGCAGTACTTC.